This T cell receptor beta chain was identified in a study of cytomegalovirus exposure and HLA in healthy donors. With respect to this clone: Its specificity is not known.

The PCR had 60 Vbeta and 13 Jbeta primers. The method was immunoSEQ multiplex PCR; TCRdb's version includes in-frame clones alone and lacks a portion of them. The sample shows approximately 170,000 clones, about three quarters of them seen only once. Trimming pared 8 bases from V and 11 bases from J, leaving 16 bases between. CDR1 and CDR2 (germline): MNHEY, SVGAGI. The length of the CDR3 is 12 residues. Study-wide results and caveats: When a later analysis was performed, an Asian-associated ancestry cluster reportedly had fewer N-insertions than the roughly 690-donor mean.

Material for sequencing was PBMCs. V gene TRBV6-5 combines with J gene TRBJ2-1; tentatively, D is TRBD2 (7 bases). The source of this sequence is a female donor in good health and CMV-seronegative. Here the CDR3 reads CASGGGERKQFF. Here the CDR3 DNA reads TGTGCCAGCGGGGGGGGCGAAAGGAAGCAGTTCTTC.